This paragraph covers one T cell receptor beta chain sequence. Its target is not known. The CDR3 sequence is 16 residues long. The V end lost 0 bases, the J end lost 4 bases, and 10 bases lay between the germline ends. Germline lookup yields CDR1 MNHEY and CDR2 SVGAGI. This entry is derived from a study of shared clonotypes between healthy human individuals. On the study more broadly: A couple of women and a few men aged 18 to 49 made up the donors. Study-wide findings and caveats: Across a handful of donors, naive CD4 shared 5% to 6%, naive CD8 more than 3%, memory CD4 roughly 2.3%, memory CD8 0.4% to 0.5%. Investigators expected sequencing depth to affect clonotype sharing among donors. Naive subsets tended to show greater estimated richness than memory subsets.

The assay was immunoSEQ multiplex PCR, and TCRdb's table has in-frame clones only and misses some. This table has 190,000 or so clones, approximately 61% appearing once. The receptor's source is a man in his thirties or forties in good health. This sequence joins TRBV6-5 and TRBJ2-6, with D perhaps being TRBD1 or TRBD2 (5 bases each). Material: memory CD4+ T cells sorted from blood. The subset denotes: CD45RA-negative fraction. The CDR3 loop is CASSYSGERGANVLTF. The CDR3 DNA is TGTGCCAGCAGTTACTCGGGGGAGCGGGGGGCCAACGTCCTGACTTTC.